This TCR beta chain emerged from a study of cytomegalovirus exposure and HLA in healthy donors. V lost 0 bases, J lost 4 bases, and 7 bases lay in between. The CDR3 covers 13 residues. Germline V gene sequence: CDR1 SGDLS, CDR2 YYNGEE. PCR employed 60 Vbeta and 13 Jbeta primers. Sequencing was performed with immunoSEQ multiplex PCR; in TCRdb, only in-frame clones are kept and a portion is missing. Altogether 180,000 or so clones are present, around a tenth being singletons, with the ten largest covering approximately 1.3%. The receptor's source is a woman aged 25 to 45 in good health and CMV-seropositive. Sequenced material: PBMCs. The chain recombines TRBV9 with TRBJ1-1; D uncertain. The chain's CDR3 is CASSVGFGTEAFF. The CDR3 DNA follows: TGTGCCAGCAGCGTAGGGTTCGGCACTGAAGCTTTCTTT.